The following is a TCR beta chain sequence with its context. What it binds is unknown. The PCR employed 60 Vbeta primers together with 13 Jbeta primers. Repertoires were generated with immunoSEQ multiplex PCR, while TCRdb's copy carries only in-frame clones and drops some. The data show some 99,000 clones, approximately 80% seen once. This entry belongs to a study of cytomegalovirus exposure and HLA in healthy donors. The overall study: Tens of millions of unique TCRs from HLA-typed donors made up an early data release. Regarding the study as a whole: TCR beta sequences reportedly predicted the HLA-A and HLA-B alleles of most subjects accurately. Some public TCRs appeared in many individuals, while most sequences were rare. There were reportedly fewer N-insertions in an Asian-associated ancestry cluster than the roughly 700-donor mean, in a later analysis.

The CDR3 contains 16 residues. Germline CDR1 is MDHEN and CDR2 is SYDVKM. The chain is built from TRBV28 and TRBJ2-5; 9 positions agree with TRBD2. The J call may not be correct, given that the DNA end is closer to TRBJ2-7. The material sequenced was PBMCs. This clonotype was obtained from a woman aged 30 to 39 in good health and CMV-seronegative. The CDR3 DNA is TGTGCCAGCATAAAGGGGAGAGTAGCGGGAGCCTACGAGCAGTACTTC. Protein product: CASIKGRVAGAYEQYF.